This TCR beta chain was identified in a study of T-cell memory formation after mild COVID-19. TCRdb re-analysed the 5' RACE reads in MiXCR, keeping a single row per CDR3 protein. This repertoire shows hundreds of thousands of distinct CDR3 sequences, over 20% found once; its top ten account for approximately 12%. The CDR3 is 15 residues long. V lost 2 bases to trimming and J lost 4 bases, with 15 bases between them. This clonotype turned up a few times. Sequencing was done on a sample of PBMCs or a T cell subset sorted from them (not recorded which). This clonotype originated in an adult woman who had mild COVID-19 (a few samples of this study predate the infection). Cell type and time point are not known. The chain carries TRBV12-3 or TRBV12-4 and TRBJ2-7; D may be TRBD1 (5 bases). For the CDR3, the DNA is TGTGCCAGCAGTTTATTAGGGGTGAAAAGTTACGAGCAGTACTTC. Protein: CASSLLGVKSYEQYF.